This is a list of T cell receptor beta chains from one sample in a study of T cells in Graves' hyperthyroidism and ophthalmopathy. One entry per CDR3 protein results from TCRdb running MiXCR on the multiplex PCR reads. Among 200,000 to 250,000 distinct CDR3 sequences listed, about 17% were seen once. Sample: blood. These receptors were obtained from a woman aged 45-60 years with Graves' hyperthyroidism. CDR3s include the opening cysteine and the closing phenylalanine or tryptophan. A D gene is named only where the DNA matches it firmly. Size is stated for part of the rows, as once, few or many counts, or as a class when the clone is expanded.

D	size	V	J	DNA	CDR3
-	few	TRBV19	TRBJ1-6	TGTGCCAGTAGTATTTGGGGAAGACGCAATTCACCCCTCCACTTT	CASSIWGRRNSPLHF
-	many	TRBV2	TRBJ1-2	TGTGCCAGCAGCGATAAAGTGAGAGGCTACACCTTC	CASSDKVRGYTF
TRBD2	few	TRBV19	TRBJ2-7	TGTGCCAGTACTAGCGGGAACTACGAGCAGTACTTC	CASTSGNYEQYF
TRBD2	many	TRBV20-1	TRBJ2-7	TGCAGTGCTAGAGCTCTTAGCGGGAGAAGCTACGAGCAGTACTTC	CSARALSGRSYEQYF
-	-	TRBV3-1	TRBJ1-2	TGTGCCAGCAGCCTAATCCCAAAAAGGACGGCAGCTAACTATGGCTACACCTTC	CASSLIPKRTAANYGYTF
-	-	TRBV4-1	TRBJ2-1	TGCGCCAGCAGCCAAGACGGAGAGCCGGACTACAGGTTTCGCAATGAGCAGTTCTTC	CASSQDGEPDYRFRNEQFF
-	-	TRBV3-1	TRBJ1-3	TGTGCCAGCAGCCACGCCGGGGGAAACACCATATATTTT	CASSHAGGNTIYF
TRBD1	few	TRBV12-3/TRBV12-4	TRBJ1-4	TGTGCCACCATGGGACAGACTAATGAAAAACTGTTTTTT	CATMGQTNEKLFF
-	few	TRBV24-1	TRBJ1-1	TGTGCCACCAGTGATAACTCGGTTCTTGGGGACACTGAAGCTTTCTTT	CATSDNSVLGDTEAFF
-	-	TRBV14	TRBJ2-2	TGTGCCAGCAGCCCCGAAGCGTACACCGGGGAGCTGTTTTTT	CASSPEAYTGELFF
TRBD1	-	TRBV7-9	TRBJ1-5	TGTGCCAGCAGCCCCTGGACAGGGGTAGGCTATCAGCCCCAGCATTTT	CASSPWTGVGYQPQHF
-	many	TRBV20-1	TRBJ2-1	TGCAGTGCTAGAGATTTAGCTAGTTTTGGTCATGAGCAGTTCTTC	CSARDLASFGHEQFF
-	-	TRBV30	TRBJ2-6	TGTGCCTGGAGTGCCCGGTTGGGGGCCAACGTCCTGACTTTC	CAWSARLGANVLTF
TRBD2	many	TRBV7-8	TRBJ2-4	TGTGCCAGCAGCGCAAGGACTAGCGGGAAAAACATTCAGTACTTC	CASSARTSGKNIQYF
-	few	TRBV4-1	TRBJ1-6	TGCGCCAGCAGCCAAGGCCCCGGAGGGTCTGATTCACCCCTCCACTTT	CASSQGPGGSDSPLHF
-	many	TRBV5-1	TRBJ2-4	TGCGCCAGCAGCTTGGTATGGGAGACCAAAAACATTCAGTACTTC	CASSLVWETKNIQYF
TRBD2	few	TRBV5-8	TRBJ2-5	TGTGCCAGCAGCCCCGGGACTAGCGGGAACCAACGATTGGAGACCCAGTACTTC	CASSPGTSGNQRLETQYF
-	-	TRBV20-1	TRBJ2-7	TGCAGTGCCAAGAGGTCGACCTACGAGCAGTACTTC	CSAKRSTYEQYF
-	-	TRBV24-1	TRBJ1-2	TGTGCCACCAGTGATTTGACGAGAATCTATGGCTACACCTTC	CATSDLTRIYGYTF
TRBD2	-	TRBV3-1	TRBJ2-1	TGTGCCAGCAGCCAAGGGAGGCTTGGCGGGAGAGCGTTCTTC	CASSQGRLGGRAFF
TRBD1	many	TRBV7-9	TRBJ2-7	TGTGCCAGCAGCACGGACAGGTACGAGCAGTACTTC	CASSTDRYEQYF
TRBD1	many	TRBV20-1	TRBJ2-3	TGCAGTGCTCCACCAACCGACAGGGGGGACTTGGATACGCAGTATTTT	CSAPPTDRGDLDTQYF
TRBD2	many	TRBV2	TRBJ2-1	TGTGCCAGCAGTGGGACTAGCGGACAATACAATGAGCAGTTCTTC	CASSGTSGQYNEQFF
TRBD2	once	TRBV12-3/TRBV12-4	TRBJ2-3	TGTGCCAGCAGTTACCAAAGCGGGAGGGCGAGCACGCAGTATTTT	CASSYQSGRASTQYF
-	many	TRBV12-3/TRBV12-4	TRBJ1-1	TGTGCCAGCAGTTTAGCGGGGAGCCTTGAAGCTTTCTTT	CASSLAGSLEAFF
-	few	TRBV5-1	TRBJ2-3	TGCGCCAGCAGCACAGCGGACCGAGGGACAGATACGCAGTATTTT	CASSTADRGTDTQYF
-	-	TRBV7-3	TRBJ2-1	TGTGCCAGGGGACTCTACAATGAGCAGTTCTTC	CARGLYNEQFF
-	once	TRBV6-1	TRBJ2-3	TGTGCCAGCAGAGGGACTGCCAACGATACGCAGTATTTT	CASRGTANDTQYF
TRBD2	many	TRBV10-3	TRBJ2-1	TGTGCCATCAGGAGACTAGCGGATAATGAGCAGTTCTTC	CAIRRLADNEQFF
-	-	TRBV11-2	TRBJ2-3	TGTGCCAGCAGCTTCCGTGTAGGGCCTGATACGCAGTATTTT	CASSFRVGPDTQYF
-	few	TRBV19	TRBJ1-6	TGTGCCAGTAGTATCCGGGGGCTGGATTCACCCCTCCACTTT	CASSIRGLDSPLHF
-	-	TRBV5-5	TRBJ1-4	TGTGCCAGCAGCTTGAGGCTTATCGGGGAAAAACTGTTTTTT	CASSLRLIGEKLFF
TRBD2	many	TRBV20-1	TRBJ2-3	TGCAGTGCGCAACTAGCGGGGGGGGCAGATACGCAGTATTTT	CSAQLAGGADTQYF
-	few	TRBV6-1	TRBJ2-5	TGTGCCAGCAGTGAATATGGGTTTGTCCAAGAGACCCAGTACTTC	CASSEYGFVQETQYF
-	few	TRBV20-1	TRBJ1-3	TGCAGTGCTATCCCCCTTGTCTCTGGAAACACCATATATTTT	CSAIPLVSGNTIYF
TRBD1	many	TRBV7-2	TRBJ2-5	TGTGCCAGCAGTAGGGGGACAGGGGTTGTAGAGACCCAGTACTTC	CASSRGTGVVETQYF
TRBD1	-	TRBV2	TRBJ1-5	TGTGCCAGCACCTTCGACAGGGGAAATCAGCCCCAGCATTTT	CASTFDRGNQPQHF
-	many	TRBV14	TRBJ1-1	TGTGCCAGCAGCCAAGATTGGGCCACTGAAGCTTTCTTT	CASSQDWATEAFF
-	-	TRBV15	TRBJ2-2	TGTGCCACCAGCAGACCCCTCGGCAGGGCTTGGGAGCTGTTTTTT	CATSRPLGRAWELFF
-	few	TRBV5-1	TRBJ2-1	TGCGCCAGCAGCTTTGACAGCTATGAGCAGTTCTTC	CASSFDSYEQFF
-	-	TRBV4-1	TRBJ2-5	TGCGCCAGCAGCCACCCAGGGGCCCAAGAGACCCAGTACTTC	CASSHPGAQETQYF
TRBD2	-	TRBV20-1	TRBJ2-1	TGCAGTGCCATAAGCCCTAGCGGGCACAATGAGCAGTTCTTC	CSAISPSGHNEQFF
-	many	TRBV4-2	TRBJ2-7	TGTGCCAGCAGCCGCTCCCCGGTTGGAGGGGACGAGCAGTACTTC	CASSRSPVGGDEQYF
-	few	TRBV9	TRBJ1-1	TGTGCCAGCAGCGTAGGTCAGACGGAAGAAGCTTTCTTT	CASSVGQTEEAFF
-	many	TRBV28	TRBJ1-1	TGTGCCAGCAGTTTTTCGCCGGGGACACCGAACACTGAAGCTTTCTTT	CASSFSPGTPNTEAFF
-	-	TRBV20-1	TRBJ2-7	TGCAGTGCTAGATCCGCGGCAGCCGAACAGTACTTC	CSARSAAAEQYF
-	few	TRBV10-3	TRBJ2-2	TGTGCCATCAGTGAGGGACAGAACACCGGGGAGCTGTTTTTT	CAISEGQNTGELFF
TRBD1	-	TRBV13	TRBJ1-2	TGTGCCAGCAGAAAAACAGGGGGCAGCTATGGCTACACCTTC	CASRKTGGSYGYTF
-	many	TRBV2	TRBJ2-5	TGTGCCAGCAGTACACCATCGGAAGAGACCCAGTACTTC	CASSTPSEETQYF
TRBD1	-	TRBV6-4	TRBJ1-2	TGTGCCAGCAGTGACGGACAGGGGATCGATGGCTACACCTTC	CASSDGQGIDGYTF
-	many	TRBV6-1	TRBJ1-2	TGTGCCAGCAGTCCGGGAGACTACTATGGCTACACCTTC	CASSPGDYYGYTF
-	many	TRBV4-1	TRBJ1-1	TGCGCCAGCAGACACCCGGGGGGGAACACTGAAGCTTTCTTT	CASRHPGGNTEAFF
-	-	TRBV7-9	TRBJ2-7	TGTGCCAGCAGCCCGGAGGATGGGTACGAGCAGTACTTC	CASSPEDGYEQYF
TRBD2	few	TRBV25-1	TRBJ2-7	TGTGCCAGCAGCATTAGCGGGAGCATCTACGAGCAGTACTTC	CASSISGSIYEQYF
-	many	TRBV5-1	TRBJ2-7	TGCGCCAGCAGCGCCGGGGGAGGCCAGAGCTCCTACGAGCAGTACTTC	CASSAGGGQSSYEQYF
TRBD2	-	TRBV12-3/TRBV12-4	TRBJ2-1	TGTGCCAGCAGGGAGACTAGCGGGAGGGCCGTCAATGAGCAGTTCTTC	CASRETSGRAVNEQFF
TRBD1	many	TRBV27	TRBJ1-2	TGTGCCAGCGGACAGGGACAGGGGGCCCGTGGCTACACCTTC	CASGQGQGARGYTF
TRBD2	many	TRBV12-3/TRBV12-4	TRBJ2-3	TGTGCCAGCAGGTCGGCGGGAGTCGCCACAGATACGCAGTATTTT	CASRSAGVATDTQYF
-	many	TRBV6-1	TRBJ1-4	TGTGCCAGCAGTGAATCCCCCCAGGGATTGAATGAAAAACTGTTTTTT	CASSESPQGLNEKLFF
-	many	TRBV20-1	TRBJ2-7	TGCAGTGCTAGAGATATGACTACCGCCTACGAGCAGTACTTC	CSARDMTTAYEQYF